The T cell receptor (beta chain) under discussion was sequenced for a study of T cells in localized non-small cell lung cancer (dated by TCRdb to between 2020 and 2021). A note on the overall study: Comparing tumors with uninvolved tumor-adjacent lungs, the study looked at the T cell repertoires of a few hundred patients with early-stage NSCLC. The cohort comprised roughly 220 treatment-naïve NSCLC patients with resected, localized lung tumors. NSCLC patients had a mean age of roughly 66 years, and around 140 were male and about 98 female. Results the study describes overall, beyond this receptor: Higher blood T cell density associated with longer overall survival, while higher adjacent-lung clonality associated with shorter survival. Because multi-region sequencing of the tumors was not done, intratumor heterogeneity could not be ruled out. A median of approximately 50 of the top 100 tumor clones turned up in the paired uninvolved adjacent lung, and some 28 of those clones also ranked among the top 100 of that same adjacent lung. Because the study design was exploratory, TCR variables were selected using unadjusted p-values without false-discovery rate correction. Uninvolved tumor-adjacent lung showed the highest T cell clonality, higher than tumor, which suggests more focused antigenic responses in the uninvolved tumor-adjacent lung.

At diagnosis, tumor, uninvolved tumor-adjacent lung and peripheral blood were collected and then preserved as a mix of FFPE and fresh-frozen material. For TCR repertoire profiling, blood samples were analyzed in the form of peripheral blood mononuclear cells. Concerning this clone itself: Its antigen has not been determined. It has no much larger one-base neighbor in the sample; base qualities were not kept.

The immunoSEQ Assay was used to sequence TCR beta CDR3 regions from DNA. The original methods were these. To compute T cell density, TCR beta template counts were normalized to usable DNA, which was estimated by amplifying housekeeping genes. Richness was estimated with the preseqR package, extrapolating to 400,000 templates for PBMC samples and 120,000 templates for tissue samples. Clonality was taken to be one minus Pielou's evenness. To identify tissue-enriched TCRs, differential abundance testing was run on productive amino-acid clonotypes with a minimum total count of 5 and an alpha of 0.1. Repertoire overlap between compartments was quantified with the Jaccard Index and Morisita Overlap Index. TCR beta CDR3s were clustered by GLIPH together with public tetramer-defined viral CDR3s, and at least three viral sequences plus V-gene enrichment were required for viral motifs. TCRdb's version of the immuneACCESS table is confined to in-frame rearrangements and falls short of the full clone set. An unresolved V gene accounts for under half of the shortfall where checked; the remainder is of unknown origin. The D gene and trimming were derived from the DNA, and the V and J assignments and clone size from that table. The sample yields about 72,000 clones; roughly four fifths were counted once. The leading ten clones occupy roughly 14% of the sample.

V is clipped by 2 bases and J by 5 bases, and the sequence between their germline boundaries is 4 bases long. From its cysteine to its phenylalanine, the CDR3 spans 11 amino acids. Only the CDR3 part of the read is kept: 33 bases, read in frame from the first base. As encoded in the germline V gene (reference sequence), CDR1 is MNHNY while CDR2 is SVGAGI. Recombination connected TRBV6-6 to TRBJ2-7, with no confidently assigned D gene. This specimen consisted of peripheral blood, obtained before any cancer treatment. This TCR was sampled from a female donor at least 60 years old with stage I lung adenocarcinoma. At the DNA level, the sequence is TGTGCCAGCAGTTACGGGGACGAGCAGTACTTC. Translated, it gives CASSYGDEQYF.